This T cell receptor (beta chain) was documented in a study of CXCR3-negative and CXCR3-positive naive CD8 T cells. The germline CDR1 and CDR2 sequences are SGDLS and YYNGEE. The CDR3 runs 17 residues. General observations from the study: Researchers report that CXCR3-positive naive cells carry more hydrophobic TRB CDR3s than CXCR3-negative naive cells.

Researchers prepared the TRB cDNA libraries using 5' RACE with UMI labels. TCRdb reprocessed the 5' RACE reads and reports one entry per CDR3 protein, with no DNA. The sample table includes some 6,700 distinct CDR3 sequences. Of note for this clonotype: As yet, its antigen is unknown.

The chain recombines TRBV9 with TRBJ2-3; the TCRdb call, TRBD2, lacks DNA for checking. Sequencing was performed on naive CXCR3+ CD8+ T cells from blood. Described subset: CD45RO-CCR7+CD27+CD95- naive CD8+ T cells expressing CXCR3 (TNR3+). The receptor comes from a human donor in good health. Some clones in this sample may be carry-over from other donors' samples. CDR3 in amino acids: CASSVSTSGISTDTQYF.